A selection of T cell receptor beta chains follows, all from one sample in a study of Graves' ophthalmopathy and Graves' hyperthyroidism. TCRdb used MiXCR to reprocess the multiplex PCR reads, holding one entry per CDR3 protein. Among over 450,000 distinct CDR3 sequences listed, 14% were seen once. The sequencing sample was made of blood. The receptors were gathered from a woman younger than 45 with Graves' ophthalmopathy. Each CDR3 is given with its conserved first and last residue. The D gene is left open where the match is weak. The size entry is marked missing in some rows and otherwise reads once, few, many or a size class.

j_call: TRBJ1-6
v_call: TRBV6-1
d_call: TRBD1
clone_size: many
cdr3_nt: TGTGCCGGCGGGACAGGGCTTAATTCACCCCTCCACTTT
cdr3_aa: CAGGTGLNSPLHF

j_call: TRBJ1-1
v_call: TRBV28
d_call: -
clone_size: -
cdr3_nt: TGTGCCAGCAGTTTACCCTCCGGGGGAACTGAAGCTTTCTTT
cdr3_aa: CASSLPSGGTEAFF

j_call: TRBJ2-7
v_call: TRBV18
d_call: -
clone_size: -
cdr3_nt: TGTGCCAGCTCACCCAATGGACAGACATACGAGCAGTACTTC
cdr3_aa: CASSPNGQTYEQYF

j_call: TRBJ2-2
v_call: TRBV27
d_call: -
clone_size: -
cdr3_nt: TGTGCCAGCACCCCCTTGGCGCCCGGGGAGCTGTTTTTT
cdr3_aa: CASTPLAPGELFF

j_call: TRBJ2-5
v_call: TRBV6-1
d_call: -
clone_size: many
cdr3_nt: TGTGCCAGCAGGGACAGGGGACTAGATGAGACCCAGTACTTC
cdr3_aa: CASRDRGLDETQYF

j_call: TRBJ2-5
v_call: TRBV11-2
d_call: -
clone_size: -
cdr3_nt: TGTGCCAGCAGCTCCTTCCGGGGACGAGAGACCCAGTACTTC
cdr3_aa: CASSSFRGRETQYF

j_call: TRBJ2-7
v_call: TRBV20-1
d_call: -
clone_size: few
cdr3_nt: TGCAGTGCTTTTCAGCTCGAAAGTCCCACCTACGGGCAGTACTTC
cdr3_aa: CSAFQLESPTYGQYF

j_call: TRBJ2-2
v_call: TRBV10-3
d_call: -
clone_size: -
cdr3_nt: TGTGCCACCGCAGGGGACTGGAGGCGAAACACCGGGGAGCTGTTTTTT
cdr3_aa: CATAGDWRRNTGELFF

j_call: TRBJ2-7
v_call: TRBV20-1
d_call: TRBD2
clone_size: many
cdr3_nt: TGCAGTATCAAGGGACTAGTGATTGACGAGCAGTACTTC
cdr3_aa: CSIKGLVIDEQYF

j_call: TRBJ2-7
v_call: TRBV4-2
d_call: TRBD1
clone_size: many
cdr3_nt: TGTGCCAGCAGCCAAGAACAGGGGATGCCCTACGAGCAGTACTTC
cdr3_aa: CASSQEQGMPYEQYF

j_call: TRBJ1-1
v_call: TRBV29-1
d_call: TRBD1
clone_size: many
cdr3_nt: TGCAGCGTTGAAGATCGGGGGACAGGGTATGGACCCTTCAACACTGAAGCTTTCTTT
cdr3_aa: CSVEDRGTGYGPFNTEAFF

j_call: TRBJ1-1
v_call: TRBV6-1
d_call: -
clone_size: once
cdr3_nt: TGTGCCACCAAGGGAAATCGGCGGAACACTGAAGCTTTCTTT
cdr3_aa: CATKGNRRNTEAFF